These T cell receptor beta chains were read from a single sample in a study of cytomegalovirus exposure and HLA in healthy donors. Method: immunoSEQ multiplex PCR; TCRdb's copy keeps in-frame clones and lacks some. The table has hundreds of thousands of clones, roughly four fifths seen once. The source material was PBMCs. The source is a girl aged 2-10 years in good health and CMV-seronegative. CDR3s include the opening cysteine and the closing phenylalanine or tryptophan. D genes are given only for firm matches. Clone size is shown for a subset of rows, as once, few, many or a class of expanded clone.

len	d_gene	v_gene	abundance	j_gene	CDR3aa	CDR3nt
15	.	TRBV27	.	TRBJ2-3	CASSLLRQGTDTQYF	TGTGCCAGCAGTTTACTCCGGCAGGGCACAGATACGCAGTATTTT
14	.	TRBV11-2	.	TRBJ1-1	CASEQGSGNTEAFF	TGTGCCTCGGAGCAGGGTTCAGGGAACACTGAAGCTTTCTTT
16	TRBD2	TRBV5-1	.	TRBJ2-7	CASSLAGTRGNYEQYF	TGCGCCAGCAGCTTGGCCGGGACTAGGGGGAACTACGAGCAGTACTTC
13	TRBD1	TRBV19	.	TRBJ2-7	CASSRDRDHEQYF	TGTGCCAGTAGCCGGGACAGGGACCACGAGCAGTACTTC
16	TRBD2	TRBV9	.	TRBJ2-3	CASSVDGGGPTDTQYF	TGTGCCAGCAGCGTAGACGGCGGGGGACCCACAGATACGCAGTATTTT
15	TRBD1	TRBV6-5	.	TRBJ2-7	CASSLTGTGGYEQYF	TGTGCCAGCAGTCTTACCGGGACAGGGGGTTACGAGCAGTACTTC
15	TRBD1	TRBV14	.	TRBJ1-2	CASSHNTGTASGYTF	TGTGCCAGCAGCCATAACACCGGGACAGCCAGTGGCTACACCTTC
18	.	TRBV21-1	few	TRBJ2-2	CASSPQVGLAGELGELFF	TGTGCCAGCAGCCCCCAGGTGGGACTAGCGGGGGAGCTCGGGGAGCTGTTTTTT
14	TRBD1	TRBV6-1	.	TRBJ1-2	CASKTPGQPYGYTF	TGTGCCAGCAAAACACCGGGACAGCCCTATGGCTACACCTTC
14	TRBD2	TRBV12-5	.	TRBJ2-3	CASGNGLDTDTQYF	TGTGCTAGTGGTAACGGACTAGACACAGATACGCAGTATTTT
13	.	TRBV21-1	.	TRBJ2-5	CASSNRGRETQYF	TGTGCCAGCAGCAATAGGGGGCGGGAGACCCAGTACTTC
15	TRBD1	TRBV2	.	TRBJ1-2	CASLKGQGGLYGYTF	TGTGCCAGCTTAAAGGGACAGGGGGGCCTCTATGGCTACACCTTC
16	.	TRBV5-4	.	TRBJ2-1	CASSLEARLALREQFF	TGTGCCAGCAGCTTGGAGGCACGTCTAGCCCTAAGGGAGCAGTTCTTC
14	.	TRBV10-3	few	TRBJ1-4	CAISESEAVEKLFF	TGTGCCATCAGTGAAAGTGAGGCGGTTGAAAAACTGTTTTTT
20	TRBD2	TRBV15	.	TRBJ2-3	CATSGQLAGGPLHRTDTQYF	TGTGCCACCAGCGGACAACTAGCGGGGGGCCCCCTCCACCGCACAGATACGCAGTATTTT
19	.	TRBV19	.	TRBJ1-3	CASSISRTRGLASGNTIYF	TGTGCCAGTAGTATATCCAGAACCCGAGGACTCGCCTCTGGAAACACCATATATTTT
15	TRBD2	TRBV18	.	TRBJ2-1	CASSPSGAGDNEQFF	TGTGCCAGCTCACCTAGCGGGGCAGGGGACAATGAGCAGTTCTTC
18	.	TRBV5-1	.	TRBJ1-1	CASSLLFRGLNMNTEAFF	TGCGCCAGCAGCTTGCTGTTCAGGGGCCTAAACATGAACACTGAAGCTTTCTTT
15	TRBD1	TRBV6-1	once	TRBJ1-1	CATAQGTGRTTEAFF	TGTGCCACCGCTCAGGGGACAGGGCGAACGACTGAAGCTTTCTTT
13	.	TRBV5-6	.	TRBJ1-6	CASSFDSNSPLHF	TGTGCCAGCAGCTTCGATAGCAACTCACCCCTCCACTTT
14	TRBD2	TRBV5-4	few	TRBJ2-5	CASSPGGGRETQYF	TGTGCCAGCAGCCCCGGCGGGGGGCGGGAGACCCAGTACTTC
14	TRBD2	TRBV9	.	TRBJ2-3	CASTSGGGPDTQYF	TGTGCCAGCACCTCCGGGGGGGGCCCAGATACGCAGTATTTT
14	TRBD1	TRBV18	.	TRBJ2-2	CASSPWDSLGELFF	TGTGCCAGCTCACCATGGGACAGTCTGGGGGAGCTGTTTTTT
14	.	TRBV19	once	TRBJ1-2	CASSIGTGLYGYTF	TGTGCCAGTAGTATAGGTACGGGATTGTATGGCTACACCTTC
11	.	TRBV30	.	TRBJ2-3	CASTLTDTQYF	TGTGCCTCCACTTTGACAGATACGCAGTATTTT
16	TRBD1	TRBV7-2	.	TRBJ2-7	CASSSSGTGGIYEQYF	TGTGCCAGCAGCTCCTCCGGGACAGGGGGCATTTACGAGCAGTACTTC
12	TRBD1	TRBV6-5	.	TRBJ1-3	CASQGLTDTIYF	TGTGCCTCACAGGGGTTGACGGACACCATATATTTT
15	TRBD2	TRBV11-3	.	TRBJ2-5	CASSLSGRSGETQYF	TGTGCCAGCAGCTTAAGCGGGAGGTCTGGCGAGACCCAGTACTTC
16	.	TRBV10-2	.	TRBJ2-7	CASSERGGTDLYEQYF	TGCGCCAGCAGTGAGCGGGGCGGGACAGACTTATACGAGCAGTACTTC
14	TRBD2	TRBV5-4	.	TRBJ2-1	CASSLELAYNEQFF	TGTGCCAGCAGCTTGGAACTAGCGTACAATGAGCAGTTCTTC
14	.	TRBV10-1	.	TRBJ2-1	CASSESGGADEQFF	TGCGCCAGCAGTGAGTCGGGTGGGGCGGATGAGCAGTTCTTC
14	.	TRBV5-4	.	TRBJ2-5	CASSKALGQETQYF	TGTGCCAGCAGCAAAGCACTAGGCCAAGAGACCCAGTACTTC
15	TRBD1	TRBV5-6	.	TRBJ1-1	CASSLRGTGGTEAFF	TGTGCCAGCAGCCTACGGGGGACAGGGGGCACTGAAGCTTTCTTT
15	TRBD2	TRBV28	.	TRBJ2-3	CASSLGGGRTDTQYF	TGTGCCAGCAGTTTGGGCGGGGGGCGCACAGATACGCAGTATTTT
16	.	TRBV15	.	TRBJ1-1	CATSRVGGEMNTEAFF	TGTGCCACCAGCAGAGTAGGGGGGGAGATGAACACTGAAGCTTTCTTT
15	TRBD2	TRBV6-5	.	TRBJ2-7	CASSYGTSGTYEQYF	TGTGCCAGCAGTTACGGGACTAGCGGGACCTACGAGCAGTACTTC
15	.	TRBV5-8	.	TRBJ2-5	CASSLVGGNGETQYF	TGTGCCAGCAGCTTGGTTGGCGGAAACGGTGAGACCCAGTACTTC
14	TRBD1	TRBV28	.	TRBJ2-7	CASRPRTGGYEQYF	TGTGCCAGCAGACCCAGGACAGGGGGCTACGAGCAGTACTTC
13	.	TRBV5-1	.	TRBJ2-5	CASSPVRGETQYF	TGCGCCAGCAGCCCCGTTAGGGGAGAGACCCAGTACTTC
13	.	TRBV29-1	.	TRBJ1-1	CSVNPLRDTEAFF	TGCAGTGTTAATCCGCTCAGGGACACTGAAGCTTTCTTT
14	.	TRBV2	.	TRBJ1-5	CASSELRSGQPQHF	TGTGCCAGCAGTGAATTAAGAAGCGGTCAGCCCCAGCATTTT
13	.	TRBV6-5	.	TRBJ2-7	CASRTTGFHEQYF	TGTGCCAGCAGAACAACAGGTTTCCACGAGCAGTACTTC
13	TRBD1	TRBV29-1	.	TRBJ1-1	CSAGTGGDTEAFF	TGCAGCGCCGGGACAGGGGGGGACACTGAAGCTTTCTTT
13	.	TRBV6-5	few	TRBJ1-2	CASSYAGQLGYTF	TGTGCCAGCAGTTACGCCGGACAGCTCGGCTACACCTTC
18	TRBD2	TRBV7-3	.	TRBJ2-1	CASSRRASGGANYNEQFF	TGTGCCAGCAGCCGGAGGGCTAGCGGGGGGGCCAACTACAATGAGCAGTTCTTC
12	.	TRBV19	.	TRBJ1-1	CASSMEVSEAFF	TGTGCCAGTAGTATGGAGGTCTCTGAAGCTTTCTTT
15	TRBD1	TRBV5-1	.	TRBJ2-2	CASGRGQQNTGELFF	TGCGCCAGCGGAAGGGGACAGCAAAACACCGGGGAGCTGTTTTTT
14	.	TRBV19	.	TRBJ1-2	CASSGDNGAYGYTF	TGTGCCAGTAGTGGCGACAATGGCGCTTATGGCTACACCTTC
14	TRBD1	TRBV11-1	.	TRBJ1-1	CASSSRDREVEAFF	TGTGCCAGCAGCTCCAGGGACAGGGAGGTTGAAGCTTTCTTT